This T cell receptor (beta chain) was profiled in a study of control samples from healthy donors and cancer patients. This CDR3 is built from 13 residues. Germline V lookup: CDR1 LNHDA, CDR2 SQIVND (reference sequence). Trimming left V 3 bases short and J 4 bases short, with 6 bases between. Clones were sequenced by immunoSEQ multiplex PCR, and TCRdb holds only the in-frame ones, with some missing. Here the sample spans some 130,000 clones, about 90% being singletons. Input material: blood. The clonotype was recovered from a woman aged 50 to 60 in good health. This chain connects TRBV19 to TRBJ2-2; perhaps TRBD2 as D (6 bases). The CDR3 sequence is CASSMGGTGELFF. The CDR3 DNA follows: TGTGCCAGTAGTATGGGGGGCACCGGGGAGCTGTTTTTT.